The 24 T cell receptor beta chains given below trace back to one sample, sequenced in a study of read filtering for tumor transcriptome and immune sequencing. The library was built from roughly 400 ng RNA with molecular barcoded adaptors for alpha/delta and beta/gamma chains. TCRdb re-analysed the reads in MiXCR, keeping a single row per CDR3 protein. This table holds about 90,000 distinct CDR3 sequences, about 12% found once. Input material: a population of CD138-negative cells sorted from bone marrow. The receptors derive from a donor over 35 with multiple myeloma.

Ten or more counts support this clonotype. The J gene is TRBJ2-1, the V gene TRBV5-1; D is perhaps TRBD1 (8 bases). Looked up from germline, CDR1 is SGHRS and CDR2 is YFSETQ. This CDR3 has 14 amino acids. Trimming cost V 4 bases and J 6 bases, with 14 bases left between them. The CDR3 protein is CASSQTGEGNEQFF. The CDR3, as DNA: TGCGCCAGCAGCCAGACAGGGGAGGGCAATGAGCAGTTCTTC.

In its sample, this clonotype was seen many times. CDR3 bases: TGTGCCAGCAGTGAGCCCTCTGGGAATCAGCCCCAGCATTTT. It is translated as CASSEPSGNQPQHF. The chain carries TRBV6-1 and TRBJ1-5; no definite D call. CDR1 is MNHNS, CDR2 SASEGT, per germline. The CDR3 covers 14 residues. V dropped 3 bases and J dropped 4 bases, with 10 bases sitting between them.

This clonotype has at least ten counts. The CDR3 DNA is TGCAGTGGGATCGGGACTAGCGGGAGGCCGGGGGAGCAGTACTTC. Residues: CSGIGTSGRPGEQYF. V gene TRBV20-1 combines with J gene TRBJ2-7; 15 bases are a match to TRBD2. Germline V gene lookup returns CDR1 DFQATT and CDR2 SNEGSKA (reference sequence). This CDR3 contains 15 residues. The J segment lost 7 bases and the V segment lost 7 bases, leaving 11 bases of the junction unmatched.

This clonotype appeared many times. The V gene is TRBV7-3, the J gene TRBJ2-2; D not resolved. From germline, CDR1 is SGHTA and CDR2 FQGTGA. The V gene lost 2 bases and the J gene lost 4 bases, with 8 bases spanning the gap. The CDR3 is 14 amino acids. The CDR3 loop reads CASSLASTTGELFF. For the CDR3, the DNA is TGTGCCAGCAGCTTAGCCAGTACCACCGGGGAGCTGTTTTTT.

This clonotype has ten or more counts. The chain is built from TRBV6-2 or TRBV6-3 and TRBJ2-7; 9 bases are a match to TRBD2. Germline V gives CDR1 MNHEY, CDR2 SVGEGT. V trimming: 0 bases; J trimming: 0 bases; junction bases outside the gene matches: 9. The CDR3 extends over 18 amino acids. The CDR3 loop reads CASSYSRRGSGSSYEQYF. DNA of the CDR3: TGTGCCAGCAGTTACTCGAGAAGGGGTAGCGGGAGCTCCTACGAGCAGTACTTC.

This clonotype was seen repeatedly, ten times or more. The genes are TRBV27 and TRBJ2-7; a possible D gene is TRBD1 (6 bases). Trimming removed 5 bases at V and 1 base at J, with 12 bases between. This CDR3 has 14 amino acids. The germline gives CDR1 MNHEY, CDR2 SMNVEV (reference sequence). The CDR3 reads CASSPYRESYEQYF. In DNA, the CDR3 is TGTGCCAGCAGTCCCTACAGGGAGTCCTACGAGCAGTACTTC.

This clonotype came up many times. The rearrangement joins TRBV27 to TRBJ1-2; tentatively, D is TRBD1 (5 bases). V lost 2 bases to trimming and J lost 6 bases, with 10 bases between them. The CDR3 has 13 amino acids. Germline V gives CDR1 MNHEY, CDR2 SMNVEV (reference sequence). The CDR3 loop reads CASSLGGGDGYTF. As DNA, the CDR3 is TGTGCCAGCAGTTTAGGGGGAGGGGATGGCTACACCTTC.

Many counts were recorded for this clonotype. The V call is TRBV29-1, the J call TRBJ2-5; a weak D match, TRBD2 (5 bases). The ends were cut back, 7 bases at V and 5 bases at J, with 11 bases in the middle. CDR1 is SQVTM, CDR2 ANQGSEA, per germline. The length of the CDR3 is 11 residues. DNA of the CDR3: TGCAGCGAGGGCGAGGGCGAGACCCAGTACTTC. The encoded protein is CSEGEGETQYF.

This clonotype occurred many times. The V gene is TRBV6-1, the J gene TRBJ2-7; 9 nucleotides agree with TRBD2. Germline V CDR1 and CDR2: MNHNS, SASEGT. Germline trimming cut 5 bases from V and 4 bases from J; bases unmatched to any gene: 3. The CDR3 length is 13 residues. DNA of the CDR3: TGTGCCAGCAGTCAGCGGGAGGAATACGAGCAGTACTTC. Translating gives CASSQREEYEQYF.

In its sample, this clonotype was seen many times. The J gene is TRBJ2-5, the V gene TRBV29-1; D is unclear. This CDR3 region has 12 residues. CDR1 and CDR2 (germline): SQVTM, ANQGSEA. With 8 bases removed from V and 2 bases from J, the gap between germline ends came to 12 bases. The CDR3 coding sequence is TGCAGCTTCCAGCCTCTTCAAGAGACCCAGTACTTC. Translated, it gives CSFQPLQETQYF.

Many counts were recorded for this clonotype. J is TRBJ2-1 and V is TRBV4-2; D is ambiguous. Germline V gene sequence: CDR1 LGHNA, CDR2 YNFKEQ. V lost 0 bases and J 12 bases, leaving 9 bases between the germline ends. The CDR3 spans 12 residues. This chain's CDR3 is CASSQDRMRQFF. In nucleotides, the CDR3 is TGTGCCAGCAGCCAAGATAGAATGAGGCAGTTCTTC.

This clonotype occurred many times. The rearrangement links TRBV6-5 to TRBJ2-1; maybe TRBD2 (5 bases). The V gene's germline CDR1 is MNHEY and CDR2 SVGAGI. The CDR3 loop spans 15 amino acids. V lost 0 bases, J lost 0 bases, and 6 bases lay in between. The DNA for the CDR3 is TGTGCCAGCAGTTACTCGGGGAGCTCCTACAATGAGCAGTTCTTC. Its translation is CASSYSGSSYNEQFF.

This clonotype has just a few counts. The chain couples TRBV25-1 to TRBJ2-5; 8 bases align to TRBD2. Germline assignment: CDR1 MGHDK and CDR2 SYGVNS. This CDR3 is 18 amino acids long. V was clipped by 1 base and J by 5 bases; unmatched bases: 15. The CDR3 DNA sequence: TGTGCCAGCAGTGAATCCAGGGCTCCGGGACTAGGGGGGGAGACCCAGTACTTC. Translation gives CASSESRAPGLGGETQYF.

This clonotype was seen many times. V and J are TRBV5-1 and TRBJ2-1, with 8 bases identical to TRBD2. The ends lost 5 bases at V and 3 bases at J; junction bases unmatched: 7. This CDR3 has 15 amino acids. CDR1 and CDR2 (germline): SGHRS, YFSETQ. CDR3 coding DNA: TGCGCCAGCAGGGAAAGGACTAGCCACTACAATGAGCAGTTCTTC. Encoded protein: CASRERTSHYNEQFF. The variable domain in full, completed from reference TRBV5-1 and TRBJ2-1, reads KAGVTQTPRYLIKTRGQQVTLSCSPISGHRSVSWYQQTPGQGLQFLFEYFSETQRNKGNFPGRFSGRQFSNSRSEMNVSTLELGDSALYLCASRERTSHYNEQFFGPGTRLTVL.

There are a few counts of this clonotype. The J gene is TRBJ2-1, the V gene TRBV10-3; 9 nucleotides match TRBD1. In germline, CDR1 is ENHRY, CDR2 SYGVKD. The ends lost 4 bases at V and 4 bases at J; junction bases unmatched: 5. The CDR3 length is 15 residues. CDR3 coding DNA: TGTGCCATCAGTGGGACGACAGGGGGTTACAATGAGCAGTTCTTC. Protein product: CAISGTTGGYNEQFF.

In its sample, this clonotype was seen many times. The chain joins TRBV29-1 to TRBJ2-1; 8 bases map to TRBD1. V shed 3 bases, J shed 3 bases, and the junction held 4 bases outside the gene matches. The CDR3 loop spans 14 amino acids. Germline V gives CDR1 SQVTM, CDR2 ANQGSEA. In DNA, the CDR3 is TGCAGCGTTGACGCCAGGGGGCTCTACAATGAGCAGTTCTTC. It is translated as CSVDARGLYNEQFF.

This clonotype was recorded at least ten times. The rearrangement joins TRBV7-9 to TRBJ2-1; D gene uncertain. The CDR3 consists of 11 residues. The germline gives CDR1 SEHNR, CDR2 FQNEAQ (reference sequence). V was shortened by 5 bases and J by 3 bases, with 2 bases between the two germline ends. The CDR3 loop reads CASSVYNEQFF. The CDR3 region has the DNA TGTGCCAGCAGCGTCTACAATGAGCAGTTCTTC.

With respect to this clonotype: A read error may explain this, as a much larger clone is one base away. The gene calls are TRBV9 and TRBJ2-2, with a weak D call TRBD1 (6 bases). The germline CDR1 and CDR2 sequences are SGDLS and YYNGEE. CDR3 length equals 16 residues. Here the CDR3 reads CASSAPARGNTGELSF. CDR3 coding DNA: TGTGCCAGCAGCGCCCCCGCCAGGGGTAACACCGGGGAGCTGTCTTTT.

V and J are TRBV7-2 and TRBJ2-2; D assignment may be TRBD1 or TRBD2 (5 bases each). Trimming stripped 4 bases from V and 6 bases from J, with 12 bases between. Germline loops: CDR1 SGHTA, CDR2 FQGNSA. This CDR3 comprises 14 residues. Here the CDR3 DNA reads TGTGCCAGCAGCTCCGGACTGGGGGCCGGGGAGCTGTTTTTT. Protein sequence: CASSSGLGAGELFF.

In this sample, this clonotype turned up many times. This chain connects TRBV20-1 to TRBJ2-3; the D is unclear. Germline V CDR1 and CDR2: DFQATT, SNEGSKA (reference sequence). The CDR3 loop spans 16 amino acids. V lost 3 bases to trimming and J lost 1 base, with 17 bases between them. The CDR3 protein is CSASNRDEVRTDTQYF. CDR3 bases: TGCAGTGCTAGTAATAGGGATGAGGTCCGCACAGATACGCAGTATTTT.

This clonotype was observed many times. The chain has TRBV30 and TRBJ2-1; 7 nucleotides align to TRBD2. The CDR3 covers 15 residues. Trimming cost V 0 bases and J 7 bases; bases outside gene matches: 9. Germline V gene lookup returns CDR1 GTSNPN and CDR2 SVGIG (reference sequence). The CDR3 region is CAWSVRGGRRNEQFF. The CDR3 DNA is TGTGCCTGGAGTGTAAGAGGCGGGAGAAGGAATGAGCAGTTCTTC.

This clonotype was seen many times. The rearrangement joins TRBV7-6 to TRBJ2-1; 7 bases agree with TRBD2. V shed 6 bases, J shed 2 bases, and the junction held 1 base outside the gene matches. The length of the CDR3 is 13 residues. Germline loops: CDR1 SGHVS, CDR2 FNYEAQ. The CDR3 loop reads CASSGLAYNEQFF. In DNA, the CDR3 is TGTGCCAGCAGTGGACTAGCCTACAATGAGCAGTTCTTC.

A remark on this clonotype: A single base separates this from a much larger clone, so it may be a read error. The chain combines TRBV6-1 with TRBJ2-2, with 7 bases that match TRBD1. J was trimmed by 0 bases and V by 5 bases; bases with no gene match: 9. This CDR3 comprises 17 residues. Germline V gene sequence: CDR1 MNHNS, CDR2 SASEGT. CDR3: CASSWEQGQSNTGELFF. Written as DNA, the CDR3 is TGTGCCAGCAGTTGGGAACAGGGACAGTCGAACACCGGGGAGCTGTTTTTT.

About this clonotype: A read error is possible here, since a much larger clone lies one base away. This sequence joins TRBV14 and TRBJ1-2; D gene uncertain. V dropped 2 bases and J dropped 8 bases, with 12 bases sitting between them. The CDR3 spans 13 residues. Per germline, CDR1 SGHDN and CDR2 FVKESK. CDR3 coding DNA: TGTGCCAGCAGCCAATCCCAGATCGGGGGCTACACCTTC. This sequence encodes CASSQSQIGGYTF.